These T cell receptor beta chains were read from a single sample in a study of shared clonotypes between healthy human individuals. Profiled with immunoSEQ multiplex PCR; TCRdb holds only in-frame clones, not every one. The sample lists some 500,000 clones; more than 95% were seen once. Source material: naive CD4+ T cells sorted from blood. These receptors originate from a woman in her thirties in good health. CDR3s include the opening cysteine and the closing phenylalanine or tryptophan. The D gene is left open where the match is weak. Expanded clones are given a class, and other clones once, few, many or no size at all.

J	V	D	size	length	CDR3	DNA
TRBJ1-2	TRBV15	.	.	15	CATSSLAGAGYGYTF	TGTGCCACCAGCTCCCTAGCAGGAGCCGGATATGGCTACACCTTC
TRBJ2-5	TRBV30	.	.	12	CAWRGYQETQYF	TGTGCCTGGCGGGGGTACCAAGAGACCCAGTACTTC
TRBJ1-2	TRBV10-3	.	.	14	CAIRGRLDDYGYTF	TGTGCCATCAGGGGTCGGTTGGATGACTATGGCTACACCTTC
TRBJ2-7	TRBV11-2	.	once	15	CASSLAPGSVYEQYF	TGTGCCAGCAGCTTAGCCCCGGGATCCGTCTACGAGCAGTACTTC
TRBJ1-5	TRBV7-2	.	.	14	CASSLDRSNQPQHF	TGTGCCAGCAGCTTAGACAGATCCAATCAGCCCCAGCATTTT
TRBJ2-7	TRBV10-1	.	.	12	CASSDSSYEQYF	TGCGCCAGCAGTGACAGCAGCTACGAGCAGTACTTC
TRBJ1-5	TRBV19	.	few	16	CASSIVEWYSNQPQHF	TGTGCCAGTAGTATAGTCGAATGGTATAGCAATCAGCCCCAGCATTTT
TRBJ2-2	TRBV13	TRBD1	.	18	CASSFPTHRGLGTGELFF	TGTGCCAGCAGCTTCCCAACCCACAGGGGGCTGGGGACCGGGGAGCTGTTTTTT
TRBJ2-7	TRBV5-1	TRBD1	.	17	CASSLGPDRGLSYEQYF	TGCGCCAGCAGCTTGGGGCCCGACAGGGGACTCTCCTACGAGCAGTACTTC
TRBJ2-3	TRBV7-3	.	.	14	CASSLRGARDTQYF	TGTGCCAGCAGCTTAAGAGGGGCCCGTGATACGCAGTATTTT
TRBJ2-7	TRBV7-9	.	once	14	CASSLKAGGVEQYF	TGTGCCAGCAGCTTAAAGGCGGGTGGGGTCGAGCAGTACTTC
TRBJ1-1	TRBV14	TRBD1	.	15	CASSRQTGPATEAFF	TGTGCCAGCAGCCGACAGACAGGGCCCGCCACTGAAGCTTTCTTT
TRBJ2-3	TRBV2	TRBD1	once	15	CASRQTGAGTDTQYF	TGTGCCAGCAGACAGACAGGGGCAGGCACAGATACGCAGTATTTT
TRBJ2-7	TRBV27	TRBD1	.	13	CASSPTGYYEQYF	TGTGCCAGCAGTCCGACAGGGTACTACGAGCAGTACTTC
TRBJ2-5	TRBV20-1	.	once	10	CSARRETQYF	TGCAGTGCTAGGCGCGAGACCCAGTACTTC
TRBJ2-1	TRBV4-1	TRBD2	.	15	CASSQLAGPYNEQFF	TGCGCCAGCAGCCAATTAGCGGGCCCCTACAATGAGCAGTTCTTC
TRBJ2-5	TRBV6-4	TRBD1	once	16	CASSLRDRGVKETQYF	TGTGCCAGCAGTTTACGGGACAGGGGGGTTAAGGAGACCCAGTACTTC
TRBJ1-1	TRBV18	.	.	14	CASSPEDSNTEAFF	TGTGCCAGCTCACCAGAAGACAGCAACACTGAAGCTTTCTTT
TRBJ2-5	TRBV28	.	.	14	CASSLGGSQETQYF	TGTGCCAGCAGTTTAGGCGGAAGCCAAGAGACCCAGTACTTC
TRBJ2-1	TRBV28	TRBD1	.	14	CASSSGQGAGEQFF	TGTGCCAGCAGTTCCGGACAGGGCGCAGGGGAGCAGTTCTTC
TRBJ2-7	TRBV23-1	TRBD1	.	15	CASSPEQGKGHEQYF	TGCGCCAGCAGTCCGGAACAGGGGAAAGGGCACGAGCAGTACTTC
TRBJ1-2	TRBV5-8	TRBD1	.	15	CASSQRQGGGYGYTF	TGTGCCAGCAGCCAGAGACAGGGCGGGGGCTATGGCTACACCTTC
TRBJ1-1	TRBV14	.	once	14	CASSQEWGNTEAFF	TGTGCCAGCAGCCAAGAGTGGGGCAACACTGAAGCTTTCTTT
TRBJ2-7	TRBV5-4	TRBD2	.	15	CASSSGGLAAYEQYF	TGTGCCAGCAGTTCCGGGGGACTAGCGGCATACGAGCAGTACTTC
TRBJ2-3	TRBV9	TRBD1	once	15	CASSGWTGGLDTQYF	TGTGCCAGCAGCGGCTGGACAGGGGGCTTGGATACGCAGTATTTT
TRBJ2-1	TRBV19	TRBD2	.	19	CASSGPSGTSGRIYNEQFF	TGTGCCAGTAGTGGCCCTTCCGGGACTAGCGGGAGAATTTACAATGAGCAGTTCTTC
TRBJ2-7	TRBV18	.	.	13	CASSSERINEQYF	TGTGCCAGCTCATCAGAACGCATAAACGAGCAGTACTTC
TRBJ1-4	TRBV5-1	.	.	19	CASSPTLLFGRASNEKLFF	TGCGCCAGCAGCCCGACCCTTCTCTTCGGAAGGGCCTCTAATGAAAAACTGTTTTTT
TRBJ2-6	TRBV5-1	.	.	14	CASSLDTGANVLTF	TGCGCCAGCTCCCTCGACACTGGGGCCAACGTCCTGACTTTC
TRBJ2-7	TRBV5-1	TRBD1	.	17	CASSLVGGTGGTYEQYF	TGCGCCAGCAGCTTGGTCGGTGGGACAGGGGGGACCTACGAGCAGTACTTC
TRBJ2-7	TRBV11-2	.	.	14	CASSLVGTSREQYF	TGTGCCAGCAGCTTGGTCGGCACCTCGAGAGAGCAGTACTTC
TRBJ2-7	TRBV6-6	.	.	13	CASKGAGTYEQYF	TGTGCCAGCAAGGGGGCGGGAACCTACGAGCAGTACTTC
TRBJ2-7	TRBV18	.	.	12	CASSPGGYEQYF	TGTGCCAGCTCACCAGGGGGCTACGAGCAGTACTTC
TRBJ2-1	TRBV6-1	.	.	17	CASSVVLVGSSYNEQFF	TGTGCCAGCAGTGTTGTACTCGTAGGGAGCTCCTACAATGAGCAGTTCTTC
TRBJ2-7	TRBV25-1	.	.	13	CASRKENLREQYF	TGTGCCAGCAGGAAGGAAAACCTCCGCGAGCAGTACTTC
TRBJ1-1	TRBV29-1	.	.	13	CSVTGTVNTEAFF	TGCAGCGTGACCGGGACGGTGAACACTGAAGCTTTCTTT
TRBJ2-7	TRBV6-5	TRBD1	.	14	CASSLGQGHHEQYF	TGTGCCAGCAGCTTGGGACAGGGTCACCACGAGCAGTACTTC
TRBJ1-4	TRBV4-1	.	.	13	CASSQGGTEKLFF	TGCGCCAGCAGCCAAGGCGGAACTGAAAAACTGTTTTTT
TRBJ2-7	TRBV28	.	.	14	CASTLGGFPYEQYF	TGTGCCAGCACTTTAGGAGGGTTCCCCTACGAGCAGTACTTC
TRBJ1-5	TRBV27	.	once	12	CATPLRNQPQHF	TGTGCCACCCCCCTGCGGAATCAGCCCCAGCATTTT
TRBJ1-1	TRBV28	TRBD1	.	15	CASSSGQGPRYEAFF	TGTGCCAGCAGTTCCGGACAGGGGCCCCGTTATGAAGCTTTCTTT
TRBJ1-4	TRBV28	.	.	14	CASSLGTGNEKLFF	TGTGCCAGCAGTTTAGGAACGGGTAATGAAAAACTGTTTTTT
TRBJ1-4	TRBV7-9	.	.	15	CASSPEGQGNEKLFF	TGTGCCAGCAGCCCGGAGGGGCAGGGAAATGAAAAACTGTTTTTT
TRBJ2-3	TRBV11-2	TRBD1	.	18	CASSFARWGTGIMDTQYF	TGTGCCAGCAGCTTCGCCCGGTGGGGGACAGGGATTATGGATACGCAGTATTTT
TRBJ2-1	TRBV28	.	.	13	CASTRTRNNEQFF	TGTGCCAGCACCAGAACTAGAAACAATGAGCAGTTCTTC
TRBJ2-1	TRBV6-5	TRBD2	.	16	CASSYSYLAGADEQFF	TGTGCCAGCAGTTACTCATATCTAGCGGGAGCGGATGAGCAGTTCTTC
TRBJ2-7	TRBV2	.	.	14	CASSGNSASYEQYF	TGTGCCAGCAGTGGGAATTCCGCCTCCTACGAGCAGTACTTC
TRBJ2-2	TRBV19	.	.	15	CASSIVEAGTGELFF	TGTGCCAGTAGTATAGTGGAAGCGGGCACCGGGGAGCTGTTTTTT
TRBJ1-1	TRBV7-9	.	once	16	CASSIPPDRQNTEAFF	TGTGCCAGCAGCATACCCCCAGACAGGCAGAACACTGAAGCTTTCTTT
TRBJ2-7	TRBV28	.	.	13	CASRRDIVAEQYF	TGTGCCAGCAGGCGGGACATAGTGGCCGAGCAGTACTTC
TRBJ2-3	TRBV5-4	TRBD2	.	16	CASSSGLAGGADTQYF	TGTGCCAGCAGCTCGGGACTAGCGGGAGGGGCAGATACGCAGTATTTT
TRBJ2-3	TRBV6-5	.	.	14	CASWDGPEADTQYF	TGTGCCAGCTGGGATGGCCCCGAGGCAGATACGCAGTATTTT
TRBJ2-2	TRBV25-1	.	.	16	CASRAHRQSNTGELFF	TGTGCCAGCCGAGCCCATCGACAGTCGAACACCGGGGAGCTGTTTTTT
TRBJ2-1	TRBV7-6	TRBD2	.	17	CASSPGLAREIYNEQFF	TGTGCCAGCAGCCCCGGACTAGCGAGGGAGATTTACAATGAGCAGTTCTTC
TRBJ1-5	TRBV15	TRBD1	.	17	CATSAKGTGYSNQPQHF	TGTGCCACCAGCGCCAAAGGGACAGGATATAGCAATCAGCCCCAGCATTTT
TRBJ1-2	TRBV10-3	.	.	13	CATTLDPGRGYTF	TGTGCCACTACTCTGGACCCGGGGCGGGGCTACACCTTC
TRBJ2-2	TRBV20-1	.	.	8	CSAPGLFF	TGCAGTGCCCCGGGGCTGTTTTTT
TRBJ2-1	TRBV19	.	.	13	CASNTDGYNEQFF	TGTGCCAGTAACACTGACGGGTACAATGAGCAGTTCTTC
TRBJ2-7	TRBV28	.	.	13	CASSLTGIYEQYF	TGTGCCAGCAGTTTAACCGGGATCTACGAGCAGTACTTC